What follows describes a single TCR beta chain. This record belongs to a study of cytotoxic CD8 clonotypes in ibrutinib-treated CLL. V dropped 3 bases and J dropped 7 bases, with 12 bases sitting between them. In germline, CDR1 is SGHAT, CDR2 FQNNGV. This CDR3 is built from 13 residues. Sequencing was performed with immunoSEQ multiplex PCR; in TCRdb, only in-frame clones are kept and a portion is missing. The sample contains about 150,000 clones, 76% of which appear only once. The sequencing used PBMCs, collected after 24 months of ibrutinib treatment. The chain links TRBV11-2 to TRBJ1-2; D might be TRBD1 (6 bases). The receptor was isolated from a human donor with chronic lymphocytic leukemia. The DNA of the CDR3 is TGTGCCAGCAGCTTTTCCAGGGGCGCTGGCTACACCTTC. This sequence encodes CASSFSRGAGYTF.